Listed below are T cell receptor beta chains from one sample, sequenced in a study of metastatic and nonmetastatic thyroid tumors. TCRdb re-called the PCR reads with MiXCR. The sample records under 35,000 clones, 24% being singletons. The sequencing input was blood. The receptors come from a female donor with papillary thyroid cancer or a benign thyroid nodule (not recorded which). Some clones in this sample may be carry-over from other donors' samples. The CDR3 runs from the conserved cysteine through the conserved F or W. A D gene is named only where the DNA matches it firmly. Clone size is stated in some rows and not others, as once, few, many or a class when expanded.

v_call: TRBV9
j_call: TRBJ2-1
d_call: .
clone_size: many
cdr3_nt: TGTGCCAGCAGCGTAGTCCAAGGGACCACCAATGAGCAGTTCTTC
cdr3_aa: CASSVVQGTTNEQFF

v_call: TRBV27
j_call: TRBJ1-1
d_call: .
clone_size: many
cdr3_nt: TGTGCCAGCAGTTGGGGGGAGGAGACAAAAGCTTTCTTT
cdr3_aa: CASSWGEETKAFF

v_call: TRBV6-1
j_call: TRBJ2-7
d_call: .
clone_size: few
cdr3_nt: TGTGCCAGCACCCACAACAACCGGGGCGCCTACGAGCAGTACTTC
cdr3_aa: CASTHNNRGAYEQYF

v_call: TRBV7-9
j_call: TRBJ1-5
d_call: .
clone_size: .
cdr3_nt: TGTGCCAGCAGCTTAGGACAGAATCAGCCCCAGCATTTT
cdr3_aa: CASSLGQNQPQHF

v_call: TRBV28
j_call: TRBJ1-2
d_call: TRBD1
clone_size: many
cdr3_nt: TGTGCCAGCATGCCGGGACAGGGATATGGCTACACCTTC
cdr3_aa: CASMPGQGYGYTF

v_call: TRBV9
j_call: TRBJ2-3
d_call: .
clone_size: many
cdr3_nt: TGTGCCAGCAGCGTCTACGACAGCACAGATACGCAGTATTTT
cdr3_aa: CASSVYDSTDTQYF

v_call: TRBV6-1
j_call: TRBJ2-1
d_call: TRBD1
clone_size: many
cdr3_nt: TGTGCCAGCAGTTTAGACAGGGTTTCTAGCAATGAGCAGTTCTTC
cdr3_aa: CASSLDRVSSNEQFF

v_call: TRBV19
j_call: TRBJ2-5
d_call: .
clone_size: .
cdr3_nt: TGTGCCAGTAGTATGAGGATGACTAGAGGGAGGAGAGGAGAGACCAAGTACTTC
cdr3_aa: CASSMRMTRGRRGETKYF

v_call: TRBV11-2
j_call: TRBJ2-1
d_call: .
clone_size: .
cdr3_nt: TGTGCCAGCAGATACTATGGGGGTTACAAGGGATATGAGCAGTTCTTC
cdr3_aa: CASRYYGGYKGYEQFF

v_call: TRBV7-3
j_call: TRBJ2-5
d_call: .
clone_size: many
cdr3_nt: TGTGCCAGCTGCGTAGGTTCGGGCAGTGGGGAGACCCAGTACTTC
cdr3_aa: CASCVGSGSGETQYF

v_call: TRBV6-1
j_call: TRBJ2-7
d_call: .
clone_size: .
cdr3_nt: TGTGCCAGCAGTCCCGCTTATCCGACCCCACAGTACTTC
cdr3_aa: CASSPAYPTPQYF

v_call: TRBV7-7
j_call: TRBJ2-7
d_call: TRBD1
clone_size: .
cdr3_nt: TGTGCTAGCAGCCAAGATCCAGGGGGTGGAGAGCAGTACTTC
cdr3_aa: CASSQDPGGGEQYF

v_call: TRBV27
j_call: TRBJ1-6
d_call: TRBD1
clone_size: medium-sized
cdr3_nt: TGTGCCAGCAGTTTATTCCGGGACAGGGAAAATTCACCCCTCCACTTT
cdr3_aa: CASSLFRDRENSPLHF

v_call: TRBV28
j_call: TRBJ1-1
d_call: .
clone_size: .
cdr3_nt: TGTGCCAGCACCTACGGGACGGTAAACACTGAAGCTTTCTTT
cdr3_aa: CASTYGTVNTEAFF

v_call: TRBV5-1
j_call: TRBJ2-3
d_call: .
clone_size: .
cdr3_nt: TGCGCCAGCAGCCCCCTTTTATGGGTGAGGGCCGTATTCGAGGATACGCAGTATTTT
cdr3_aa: CASSPLLWVRAVFEDTQYF

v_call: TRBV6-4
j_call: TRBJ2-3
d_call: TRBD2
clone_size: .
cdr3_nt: TGTGCCAGCAGTGACTCCGGGACTAGCGGCACAGATACGCAGTATTTT
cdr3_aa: CASSDSGTSGTDTQYF

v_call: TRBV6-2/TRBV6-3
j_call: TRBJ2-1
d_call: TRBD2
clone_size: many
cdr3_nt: TGTGCCAGCAGTTACTCTCAGGGAGTTAGCGGGATATACTCCTACAATGAGCAGTTCTTC
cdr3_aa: CASSYSQGVSGIYSYNEQFF

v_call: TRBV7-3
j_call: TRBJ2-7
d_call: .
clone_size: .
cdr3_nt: TGTGCCAGCAGCTTATCCGGTGGCTCGACCTACGAGCAGTACTTC
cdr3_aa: CASSLSGGSTYEQYF

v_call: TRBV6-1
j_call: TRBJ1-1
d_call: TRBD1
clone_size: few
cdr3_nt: TGTGCCAGCAGCGCCCCCCCGGGGACAGGAAACACTGAAGCTTTCTTT
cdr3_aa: CASSAPPGTGNTEAFF

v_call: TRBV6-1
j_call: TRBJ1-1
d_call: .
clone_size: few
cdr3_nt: TGTGCCAGCAGTAACGACGGGGCTATACCCGGTGCCGAAGCTTTCTTT
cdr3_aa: CASSNDGAIPGAEAFF

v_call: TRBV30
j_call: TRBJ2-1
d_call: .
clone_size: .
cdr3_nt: TGTGCCTGGAGCTTGAGACTAGGCAATGAGCAGTTCTTC
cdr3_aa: CAWSLRLGNEQFF

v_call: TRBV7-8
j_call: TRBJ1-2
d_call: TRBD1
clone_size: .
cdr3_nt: TGTGCCAGCAGCCTGAGGACAGGACAGAATATTGGCTACACCTTC
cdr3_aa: CASSLRTGQNIGYTF

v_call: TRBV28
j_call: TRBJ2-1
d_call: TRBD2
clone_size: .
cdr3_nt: TGTGCCATCAGCGGGACGTCCTACAATGAGCGGTTCTTC
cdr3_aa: CAISGTSYNERFF

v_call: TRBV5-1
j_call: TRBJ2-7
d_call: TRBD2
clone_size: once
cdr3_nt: TGCGCCAGCAGCCCCGCAAGGACTAGCGGGAATCCCTACGAGCAGTACTTC
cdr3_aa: CASSPARTSGNPYEQYF

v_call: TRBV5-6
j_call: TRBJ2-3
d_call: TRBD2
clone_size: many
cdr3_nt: TGTGCCAGCAGCTACCTAGCGGGAAACACAGATACGCAGTATTTT
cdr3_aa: CASSYLAGNTDTQYF

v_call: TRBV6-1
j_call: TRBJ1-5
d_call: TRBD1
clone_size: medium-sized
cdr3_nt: TGTGCCAGCAGGGGGGACAGGGAAAATCAGCCCCAGCATTTT
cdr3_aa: CASRGDRENQPQHF

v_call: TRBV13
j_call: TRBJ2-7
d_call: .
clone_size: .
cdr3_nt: TGTGCCATCAGCCGTAGCGTCGGACTGAGCTCCTACGAGCAGTACTTC
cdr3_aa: CAISRSVGLSSYEQYF

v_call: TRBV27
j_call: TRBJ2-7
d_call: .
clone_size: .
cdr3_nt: TGTGCCAACAGTTCGGTAGATTCCTACGAGCAGTACTTC
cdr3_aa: CANSSVDSYEQYF

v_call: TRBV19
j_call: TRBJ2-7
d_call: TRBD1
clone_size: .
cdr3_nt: TGTGCCAGTAGTAGCCCAGGGGGCCTGGGTTACGAGCAGTACTTC
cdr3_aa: CASSSPGGLGYEQYF

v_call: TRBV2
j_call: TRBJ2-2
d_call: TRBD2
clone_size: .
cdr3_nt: TGTGCCAGCGGTGAAGCCCTGACTAGCGCACGCAGGGAGTTGTTTTTT
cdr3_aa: CASGEALTSARRELFF

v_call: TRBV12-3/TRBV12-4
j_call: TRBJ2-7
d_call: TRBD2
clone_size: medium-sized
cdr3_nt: TGTGCCAGCAGTTCGGGACTAGCGGGAGTCTACGAGCAGTACTTC
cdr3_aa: CASSSGLAGVYEQYF

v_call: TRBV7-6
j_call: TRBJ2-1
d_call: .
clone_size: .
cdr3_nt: TGTGCCAGCAGCTTATATCAACAGTGGTACAATGAGCAGTTCTTC
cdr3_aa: CASSLYQQWYNEQFF

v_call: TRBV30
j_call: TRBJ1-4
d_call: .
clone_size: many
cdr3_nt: TGTGCCTGGAGCCACTTTGTCGGGGAGCCTAATGAAAAACTGTTTTTT
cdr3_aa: CAWSHFVGEPNEKLFF